The 7 T cell receptor beta chains listed next were all sequenced from one sample in a study of blood T cell repertoires in COVID-19 (dated by TCRdb to the early 2020s). The library was built by means of the immunoSEQ multiplex PCR assay. The source is immuneACCESS, and TCRdb retained only in-frame sequences with V and J called. Part of the clones is not carried over; for the studies checked, unresolved V genes explain less than half of this, and the remainder is unexplained. The sample table lists about 170,000 clones, approximately 90% of them with a count of one. Around 5% of the sample is held by the ten biggest clonotypes. The sequenced sample consisted of peripheral blood. Receptors originate from a man between 18 and 35 years old with COVID-19, enrolled during active disease.

The chain links TRBV27 to TRBJ1-5; D remains ambiguous. CDR1 and CDR2 from the germline V gene are MNHEY and SMNVEV (reference sequence). The V end lost 2 bases, the J end lost 1 base, and 6 bases lay between the germline ends. This CDR3 spans 14 amino acids. In DNA, the CDR3 is TGTGCCAGCAGTTTAACCAGAAGCAATCAGCCCCAGCATTTT. Translation gives CASSLTRSNQPQHF.

The rearrangement uses TRBV25-1 and TRBJ2-7; D might be TRBD2 (7 bases). With 5 bases removed from V and 6 bases from J, the gap between germline ends came to 14 bases. The CDR3 has 13 residues. From germline, CDR1 is MGHDK and CDR2 SYGVNS. The CDR3 DNA sequence: TGTGCCAGCAGTCACTTAAGGGGGGGCGAGCAGTACTTC. Translation: CASSHLRGGEQYF.

The rearrangement joins TRBV28 to TRBJ2-7; tentative D call: TRBD1 (5 bases). Looked up from germline, CDR1 is MDHEN and CDR2 is SYDVKM. V was cut by 7 bases and J by 5 bases, with 15 bases left in between. There are 13 residues in the CDR3. Here the CDR3 reads CASNPRGFHEQYF. The DNA of the CDR3 is TGTGCCAGCAACCCTAGGGGTTTTCACGAGCAGTACTTC.

The chain combines TRBV6-2 or TRBV6-3 with TRBJ2-1, with 7 bases aligning to TRBD2. The J segment lost 7 bases and the V segment lost 0 bases, leaving 6 bases of the junction unmatched. Per germline, CDR1 MNHEY and CDR2 SVGEGT. The CDR3 covers 15 residues. In DNA form, the CDR3 reads TGTGCCAGCAGTTACTCGTCTAGCGGTCCTAATGAGCAGTTCTTC. Its protein product is CASSYSSSGPNEQFF.

This clone was detected once. J is TRBJ1-1 and V is TRBV28; a weak D match, TRBD1 (5 bases). V was pared by 3 bases and J by 2 bases, with 10 bases between. CDR1 MDHEN and CDR2 SYDVKM come from the germline V gene. The length of the CDR3 is 14 residues. The CDR3 region is CASSLLGANTEAFF. In nucleotides, the CDR3 is TGTGCCAGCAGTTTGTTAGGGGCTAACACTGAAGCTTTCTTT.

The table lists this clone with a count of one. The CDR3 spells CASSGGESSYEQYF. The CDR3 DNA follows: TGTGCCAGCAGCGGGGGGGAAAGTAGCTACGAGCAGTACTTC. The rearrangement uses TRBV9 and TRBJ2-7; possible D gene TRBD2, 6 bases. This CDR3 contains 14 residues. V was shortened by 3 bases and J by 3 bases, with 13 bases between the two germline ends. The germline V gene has CDR1 SGDLS and CDR2 YYNGEE. The full variable domain, completed using reference TRBV9 and TRBJ2-7, is DSGVTQTPKHLITATGQRVTLRCSPRSGDLSVYWYQQSLDQGLQFLIQYYNGEERAKGNILERFSAQQFPDLHSELNLSSLELGDSALYFCASSGGESSYEQYFGPGTRLTVT.

This clone was observed a few times. For the CDR3, the DNA is TGTGCCAGCAGCCCAGGGGGAGGCACCTTC. Amino acid sequence: CASSPGGGTF. This rearrangement joins TRBV7-9 to TRBJ1-2, with TRBD1 matching over 7 bases. This CDR3 is 10 amino acids long. Germline CDR1 reads SEHNR; CDR2 reads FQNEAQ (reference sequence). V lost 5 bases, J lost 13 bases, and 4 bases stayed unmatched.